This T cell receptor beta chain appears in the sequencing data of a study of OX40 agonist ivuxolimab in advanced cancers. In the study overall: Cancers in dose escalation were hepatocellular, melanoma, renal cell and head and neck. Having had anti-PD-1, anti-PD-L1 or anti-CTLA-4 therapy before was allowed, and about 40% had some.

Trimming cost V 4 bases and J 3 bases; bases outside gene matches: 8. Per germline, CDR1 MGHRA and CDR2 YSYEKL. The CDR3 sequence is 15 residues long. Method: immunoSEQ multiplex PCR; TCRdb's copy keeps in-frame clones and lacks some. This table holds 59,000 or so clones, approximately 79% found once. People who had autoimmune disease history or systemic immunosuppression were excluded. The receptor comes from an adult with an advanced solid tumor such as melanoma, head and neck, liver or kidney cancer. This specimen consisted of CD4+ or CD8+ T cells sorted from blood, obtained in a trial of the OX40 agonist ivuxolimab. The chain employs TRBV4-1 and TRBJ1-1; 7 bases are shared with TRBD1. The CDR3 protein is CASSLSDRDDTEAFF. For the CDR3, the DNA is TGCGCCAGCAGCCTCTCCGACAGGGACGACACTGAAGCTTTCTTT.